The 28 T cell receptor beta chains below were found in one sample sequenced in a study of blood T cells in healthy people across ages. Alongside a J-beta primer mix, a sample-barcoded 5' primer served in a second PCR lasting about 6 to 12 cycles. From the 5' RACE reads, TCRdb called clonotypes with MiXCR, one entry per CDR3 protein. The table records over a million distinct CDR3 sequences, 42% of them present only once. The sequenced material came from blood. These receptors were obtained from a woman aged 18-29 years in good health.

As regards this clonotype: The DNA is left out, because the CDR3 cannot be placed on it with certainty; the CDR3 is given as TCRdb lists it. The gene calls are TRBV7-5 and TRBJ2-4; TRBD2 reflects the table's D call only, with no check against the DNA. TRBV7-5 corresponds to a pseudogene. Counting both end residues, the CDR3 totals 17 amino acids. CDR3 region: CISVSEADIGEMDEQYF.

The chain recombines TRBV6-4 with TRBJ2-5, with D possibly matching TRBD2 (6 bases). The V end lost 0 bases, the J end lost 11 bases, and 13 bases lay between the germline ends. Germline CDR1 MRHNA, CDR2 SNTAGT. This CDR3 contains 13 residues. The CDR3 reads CASSDSPGDEQYF. In nucleotides, the CDR3 is TGTGCCAGCAGTGACTCCCCGGGGGATGAGCAGTACTTC.

This clonotype was counted a few times. CDR3 bases: TGTGCCAGCAGCCCGGCCGGGACAGGGTCCTACGAGCAGTACTTC. Protein product: CASSPAGTGSYEQYF. The V and J genes are TRBV11-2 and TRBJ2-7, with 9 bases identical to TRBD1. This CDR3 has 15 residues. V lost 5 bases to trimming and J lost 1 base; unmatched junction nucleotides: 6. Germline-derived CDR1 and CDR2 are SGHAT and FQNNGV.

This clonotype was recorded once. The V call is TRBV2, the J call TRBJ2-7, with TRBD1 matching over 7 bases. Germline V lookup: CDR1 SNHLY, CDR2 FYNNEI. Trimming at V came to 0 bases and at J to 3 bases, leaving 8 bases not matched to a gene. The CDR3 is 16 residues long. CDR3 protein: CASSEALWDSDYEQYF. The CDR3 nucleotides are TGTGCCAGCAGTGAAGCGCTTTGGGACAGCGACTACGAGCAGTACTTC.

The chain is built from TRBV4-2 and TRBJ2-7; 9 nucleotides line up with TRBD2. The CDR3 extends over 22 amino acids. V lost 2 bases, J lost 1 base, and 24 bases stayed unmatched. Germline CDR1 reads LGHNA; CDR2 reads YNFKEQ. The CDR3 DNA follows: TGTGCCAGCAGCCAACACCCCCGGGACACATCCTCAGGTAGCGGGAGATCCTACGAGCAGTACTTC. Translated: CASSQHPRDTSSGSGRSYEQYF.

The chain recombines TRBV2 with TRBJ1-4; D uncertain. V was shortened by 4 bases and J by 0 bases, with 9 bases between the two germline ends. The CDR3 is made up of 15 amino acids. The germline V gene encodes CDR1 SNHLY and CDR2 FYNNEI. The CDR3 sequence: CASSVRSATNEKLFF. The CDR3 nucleotides are TGTGCCAGCAGTGTAAGGAGCGCAACTAATGAAAAACTGTTTTTT.

The chain employs TRBV6-6 and TRBJ2-3, with 12 nucleotides matching TRBD2. Losses at the gene ends were 4 bases for V and 1 base for J; bases not matched to a gene: 3. The CDR3 loop spans 16 amino acids. Germline V gene data show CDR1 as MNHNY and CDR2 as SVGAGI (reference sequence). For the CDR3, the DNA is TGTGCCAGCAGTTCGTGGACTAGCGGGGGCACAGATACGCAGTATTTT. Its protein is CASSSWTSGGTDTQYF.

This clonotype was detected a few times. The genes are TRBV12-5 and TRBJ2-1; D is undetermined. CDR3 size: 12 residues. Trimming left V 5 bases short and J 5 bases short, with 7 bases between. Germline loops: CDR1 LGHNT, CDR2 FRNRAP. CDR3 region: CASGPENNEQFF. The CDR3 DNA reads TGTGCTAGTGGTCCAGAAAACAATGAGCAGTTCTTC.

The chain has TRBV29-1 and TRBJ2-1, with 10 bases matching TRBD2. The length of the CDR3 is 14 residues. The ends lost 1 base at V and 8 bases at J; junction bases unmatched: 5. Looked up from germline, CDR1 is SQVTM and CDR2 is ANQGSEA. The CDR3 loop reads CSVEGTSGGDEQFF. CDR3 DNA: TGCAGCGTTGAAGGGACTAGCGGAGGGGATGAGCAGTTCTTC.

The V and J genes are TRBV5-1 and TRBJ2-1; possibly TRBD2 for D (6 bases). Germline CDR1 SGHRS, CDR2 YFSETQ. V dropped 4 bases and J dropped 8 bases, with 16 bases sitting between them. This CDR3 is 14 amino acids long. The CDR3 sequence is CASSRESQVDEQFF. For the CDR3, the DNA is TGCGCCAGCAGCCGGGAGAGCCAGGTCGATGAGCAGTTCTTC.

The V call is TRBV27, the J call TRBJ1-2, with D perhaps matching TRBD1 (6 bases). The CDR3 consists of 15 residues. Germline V lookup: CDR1 MNHEY, CDR2 SMNVEV (reference sequence). V lost 5 bases to trimming and J lost 4 bases, with 17 bases between them. In nucleotides, the CDR3 is TGTGCCAGCAGTCCCGTCGTGGGGGCGGTCTATGGCTACACCTTC. Protein sequence: CASSPVVGAVYGYTF.

The rearrangement links TRBV4-1 to TRBJ2-4; 9 bases fit TRBD2. With 0 bases clipped from V and 6 bases from J, the junction kept 12 bases outside the gene matches. CDR1 is MGHRA, CDR2 YSYEKL, per germline. The CDR3 is made up of 18 amino acids. The CDR3 bases are TGCGCCAGCAGCCAAGATAGAGGCGGGAGGGCCTTTTTAAACATTCAGTACTTC. Translated: CASSQDRGGRAFLNIQYF.

The rearrangement joins TRBV7-3 to TRBJ2-3, with 10 bases that match TRBD1. The V gene's germline CDR1 is SGHTA and CDR2 FQGTGA. The CDR3 contains 15 residues. Trimming at V came to 5 bases and at J to 4 bases, leaving 6 bases not matched to a gene. CDR3 in DNA: TGTGCCAGCAGCCCCAGGACAGGGGGAGCAGATACGCAGTATTTT. This translates into CASSPRTGGADTQYF. The entire variable domain, with the rest obtained from reference TRBV7-3 and TRBJ2-3, is as follows: GAGVSQTPSNKVTEKGKYVELRCDPISGHTALYWYRQSLGQGPEFLIYFQGTGAADDSGLPNDRFFAVRPEGSVSTLKIQRTERGDSAVYLCASSPRTGGADTQYFGPGTRLTVL.

The chain recombines TRBV7-2 with TRBJ2-5, with D possibly being TRBD2 (5 bases). The germline V gene has CDR1 SGHTA and CDR2 FQGNSA. Trimming left V 6 bases short and J 5 bases short, with 19 bases between. This CDR3 has 15 amino acids. The DNA for the CDR3 is TGTGCCAGCAGGACTATCGGCCTCCTTGGGGAGACCCAGTACTTC. This translates into CASRTIGLLGETQYF.

This chain uses TRBV2 with TRBJ2-7; D is ambiguous. The V gene's germline CDR1 is SNHLY and CDR2 FYNNEI. V was trimmed by 4 bases and J by 3 bases, leaving 7 bases between them. The CDR3 is made up of 12 amino acids. CDR3 in DNA: TGTGCCAGCAGTGGCCCGGGCTACGAGCAGTACTTC. As protein: CASSGPGYEQYF.

Comments on this clonotype: The junction and the germline gene differ at one end; a read error may be behind it. The rearrangement joins TRBV28 to TRBJ1-5, with TRBD1 matching over 7 bases. CDR1 and CDR2 (germline): MDHEN, SYDVKM. The CDR3 covers 16 residues. CDR3 loop: CANSPQQGKSNQPQHF. In nucleotides, the CDR3 is TGTGCCAACAGTCCTCAACAGGGGAAAAGCAATCAGCCCCAGCATTTT. Full variable domain (missing parts from reference TRBV28 and TRBJ1-5): DVKVTQSSRYLVKRTGEKVFLECVQDMDHENMFWYRQDPGLGLRLIYFSYDVKMKEKGDIPEGYSVSREKKERFSLILESASTNQTSMYLCANSPQQGKSNQPQHFGDGTRLSIL.

This clonotype has just a few counts. The V call is TRBV28, the J call TRBJ2-3, with D possibly matching TRBD2 (6 bases). The V gene lost 4 bases and the J gene lost 11 bases, with 13 bases spanning the gap. The CDR3 consists of 12 residues. Germline assignment: CDR1 MDHEN and CDR2 SYDVKM. The CDR3 DNA is TGTGCCAGCAGTTACCCGGGACTCAGGCAGTATTTT. Encoded protein: CASSYPGLRQYF.

The chain uses TRBV9 and TRBJ2-1, with 8 bases that match TRBD2. Germline CDR1 is SGDLS and CDR2 is YYNGEE. V was clipped by 4 bases and J by 5 bases; unmatched bases: 8. The CDR3 spans 15 residues. The CDR3 loop reads CASSSPGGFNNEQFF. The CDR3 DNA is TGTGCCAGCAGCTCTCCGGGGGGGTTCAACAATGAGCAGTTCTTC. Full variable domain (missing parts from reference TRBV9 and TRBJ2-1): DSGVTQTPKHLITATGQRVTLRCSPRSGDLSVYWYQQSLDQGLQFLIQYYNGEERAKGNILERFSAQQFPDLHSELNLSSLELGDSALYFCASSSPGGFNNEQFFGPGTRLTVL.

CDR3 sequence reads: CATSRRREGSGRNEQFF. DNA for the CDR3: TGTGCCACCAGCAGACGTAGGGAGGGTAGCGGGAGGAATGAGCAGTTCTTC. The gene calls are TRBV15 and TRBJ2-1; TRBD2 matches 10 bases. This CDR3 region has 17 residues. The trim removed 2 bases at V and 7 bases at J, leaving 11 bases unmatched. Per germline, CDR1 LNHNV and CDR2 YYDKDF (reference sequence).

The table lists this clonotype with a few counts. The chain is built from TRBV10-3 and TRBJ2-7; no clear D. Trimming took off 2 bases at V and 2 bases at J, with 13 bases between the two ends. Germline V lookup: CDR1 ENHRY, CDR2 SYGVKD. The CDR3 loop spans 15 amino acids. CDR3 sequence reads: CAISESQVTTYEQYF. CDR3 coding DNA: TGTGCCATCAGTGAGAGTCAGGTAACCACCTACGAGCAGTACTTC.

Only a few counts were recorded for this clonotype. The chain employs TRBV10-3 and TRBJ2-3; 10 positions agree with TRBD2. This CDR3 comprises 16 residues. The germline gives CDR1 ENHRY, CDR2 SYGVKD. J was trimmed by 4 bases and V by 4 bases; bases with no gene match: 8. The chain's CDR3 is CAISVGLASTPDTQYF. In nucleotides, the CDR3 is TGTGCCATCAGTGTGGGACTAGCGTCGACCCCAGATACGCAGTATTTT.

This clonotype turned up a few times. The chain carries TRBV4-1 and TRBJ2-5; tentatively, D is TRBD1 (5 bases). CDR3 length: 13 amino acids. V gave up 2 bases and J gave up 5 bases, with 9 bases separating them. Germline CDR1 is MGHRA and CDR2 is YSYEKL. CDR3 sequence reads: CASSQLGQETQYF. CDR3 DNA sequence: TGCGCCAGCAGCCAACTGGGGCAGGAGACCCAGTACTTC.

The chain links TRBV7-9 to TRBJ2-2; D is unclear. In germline, CDR1 is SEHNR, CDR2 FQNEAQ (reference sequence). The V end was cut by 1 base, the J end by 8 bases, with 5 bases between. The CDR3 loop spans 12 amino acids. Here the CDR3 reads CASSLESGELFF. CDR3 nucleotide sequence: TGTGCCAGCAGCTTAGAGTCAGGGGAGCTGTTTTTT.

This clonotype was found once. The chain links TRBV20-1 to TRBJ1-4; D is uncertain. CDR3 length: 14 residues. V was trimmed by 3 bases and J by 8 bases, leaving 16 bases between them. Germline V CDR1 and CDR2: DFQATT, SNEGSKA (reference sequence). For the CDR3, the DNA is TGCAGTGCTAGGGATGAAAGGGAAGGGGAAAAACTGTTTTTT. This codes for CSARDEREGEKLFF.

This clonotype came up a few times. The chain is built from TRBV7-9 and TRBJ2-1; 14 bases line up with TRBD2. The CDR3 has 16 residues. Per germline, CDR1 SEHNR and CDR2 FQNEAQ (reference sequence). Trimming at V came to 5 bases and at J to 3 bases, leaving 3 bases not matched to a gene. This chain's CDR3 is CASSRLAGGDYNEQFF. The CDR3 DNA follows: TGTGCCAGCAGCCGACTAGCGGGAGGGGACTACAATGAGCAGTTCTTC.

CDR3 DNA sequence: TGCAGTGCCAGCCTAGGAAATACAGGGGACACCTTC. This sequence encodes CSASLGNTGDTF. The chain recombines TRBV20-1 with TRBJ1-2, with TRBD1 matching over 7 bases. The CDR3 runs to 12 residues. The junction had 13 bases not matched to a gene; V was cut back by 6 bases and J by 12 bases. Germline V CDR1 and CDR2: DFQATT, SNEGSKA (reference sequence).

The chain combines TRBV3-1 with TRBJ1-2; TRBD1 matches at 7 bases. The CDR3 sequence is 18 residues long. V was pared by 0 bases and J by 8 bases, with 18 bases of the junction left unmatched. The germline CDR1 and CDR2 sequences are LGHDT and YNNKEL (reference sequence). Here the CDR3 reads CASSQEEFGQGGHRGYTF. DNA of the CDR3: TGTGCCAGCAGCCAAGAAGAATTTGGGCAGGGGGGACACAGGGGCTACACCTTC.

The chain links TRBV24-1 to TRBJ1-1, with a tentative D call TRBD1 (6 bases). V was pared by 9 bases and J by 5 bases, with 15 bases between. Per germline, CDR1 KGHDR and CDR2 SFDVKD. CDR3 length equals 13 residues. The CDR3: CATRSGGQTEAFF. Written as DNA, the CDR3 is TGTGCCACCCGGTCGGGGGGCCAGACTGAAGCTTTCTTT.